This T cell receptor (delta chain) was captured in a study of Vδ1+ human thymocytes. Study outcomes and limitations: Highly polyclonal TRG and TRD repertoires with Gaussian CDR3 length distributions appeared in thymus.

As for this clone: Its cognate antigen is unknown. Relative to the germline gene, one junction end is altered; a read error may explain this.

RNA was extracted from the cells and then reverse transcribed. Multiplex PCR used pooled V-gene forward primers and a constant-region reverse primer to amplify CDR3s. TCRdb applied CATT to the multiplex PCR reads for clone calling. The table lists about 25,000 delta-chain clones, 25% to 30% of them singletons. CDR1 and CDR2 from the germline V gene are TSWWSYY and QGS. The CDR3 contains 34 residues. The V call is TRDV1, the J call TRDJ1; TRDD3 matches at 13 bases. Sequenced input: Vdelta1+ gamma-delta thymocytes from the thymus. Specified subset: FACS-sorted CD3+ TCRalphabeta- TCRVdelta1+ TCRVdelta2- thymocytes. The receptor's source is a boy under two years old who had congenital heart surgery. The chain's CDR3 is CAFGEPTGAPSGGTDKLTFPYWGIRSGGTDKLIF. The CDR3 DNA is TGTGCTTTTGGGGAACCCACTGGGGCCCCAAGTGGTGGCACCGATAAACTCACCTTCCCCTACTGGGGGATACGAAGTGGTGGCACCGATAAACTCATCTTT.